One and the same sample provided the 10 T cell receptor beta chains below, sequenced in a study of CD8 T cells in ankylosing spondylitis. MiXCR was run by TCRdb on the 5' RACE reads, yielding one entry per CDR3 protein. The repertoire has about 27,000 distinct CDR3 sequences, over 6.5% of them found once; the top ten carry around 30%. What was sequenced was blood. The receptors stem from a male donor with ankylosing spondylitis or in good health (not recorded which).

The V gene is TRBV5-1, the J gene TRBJ2-1, with 10 bases lining up with TRBD2. Germline V gene data show CDR1 as SGHRS and CDR2 as YFSETQ. Trimming at V came to 4 bases and at J to 6 bases, leaving 4 bases not matched to a gene. CDR3 size: 14 residues. CDR3 sequence: CASSTGLASNEQFF. CDR3 DNA sequence: TGCGCCAGCAGCACGGGACTAGCGAGCAATGAGCAGTTCTTC.

By share of the sample, this clonotype is medium-sized (0.01 to 0.1%). This chain uses TRBV20-1 with TRBJ2-5; the match to TRBD1 covers 12 bases. V shed 5 bases, J shed 4 bases, and the junction held 8 bases outside the gene matches. Germline-derived CDR1 and CDR2 are DFQATT and SNEGSKA (reference sequence). The CDR3 contains 15 residues. CDR3 in amino acids: CSAVGQGARRETQYF. The CDR3 region has the DNA TGCAGTGCTGTGGGACAGGGGGCGCGGAGAGAGACCCAGTACTTC.

This clonotype was seen a handful of times. The chain couples TRBV29-1 to TRBJ2-1, with D possibly TRBD1 on 5 matching bases. The CDR3 spans 15 residues. Germline CDR1 SQVTM, CDR2 ANQGSEA. V dropped 7 bases and J dropped 8 bases, with 24 bases sitting between them. CDR3 nucleotides: TGCAGCGCCGAAAAGGGGTCAGGGTTGCAGGATGAGCAGTTCTTC. Translating gives CSAEKGSGLQDEQFF.

This clonotype was seen only a few times. This chain links TRBV6-2 or TRBV6-3 with TRBJ1-5; 8 bases fit TRBD1. CDR1 and CDR2 (germline): MNHEY, SVGEGT. V lost 7 bases and J lost 11; bases outside the gene matches: 13. The CDR3 totals 14 residues. CDR3: CASKTGGPYPAQHF. The CDR3 region has the DNA TGTGCCAGCAAAACAGGGGGACCCTATCCGGCCCAGCATTTT.

This clonotype showed up just a few times. The chain recombines TRBV28 with TRBJ1-3, with 7 positions matching TRBD1. The CDR3 covers 17 residues. Trimming at V came to 10 bases and at J to 1 base, leaving 16 bases not matched to a gene. Germline CDR1 reads MDHEN; CDR2 reads SYDVKM. The CDR3 DNA is TGTGCCATAACCGAGAGGGCAGGGGGTTTATCTGGAAACACCATATATTTT. The encoded protein is CAITERAGGLSGNTIYF.

This rearrangement joins TRBV20-1 to TRBJ2-3; TRBD2 matches at 12 bases. Germline-derived CDR1 and CDR2 are DFQATT and SNEGSKA (reference sequence). The V gene end was trimmed by 2 bases and the J gene end by 1 base; junction bases not matched to a gene: 10. CDR3 size: 18 residues. The CDR3 DNA is TGCAGTGCTAGAAGCCTCCGGACTAGCGGGGAAGGCACAGATACGCAGTATTTT. Translating gives CSARSLRTSGEGTDTQYF.

The chain employs TRBV29-1 and TRBJ2-4; D is unresolved. CDR3 length equals 15 residues. The germline CDR1 and CDR2 sequences are SQVTM and ANQGSEA. V was cut by 7 bases and J by 0 bases, with 16 bases left in between. The CDR3 DNA follows: TGCAGCGCACACGTCGCCATAGCAGCCAAAAACATTCAGTACTTC. Protein product: CSAHVAIAAKNIQYF.

This clonotype has just a few counts. The J gene is TRBJ1-1, the V gene TRBV29-1; the D gene is possibly TRBD1 (5 bases). Germline V lookup: CDR1 SQVTM, CDR2 ANQGSEA. CDR3 length: 12 amino acids. Trimming took off 8 bases at V and 3 bases at J, with 13 bases between the two ends. The CDR3 DNA is TGCAGCTCTGGCGGGGGGGACACTGAAGCTTTCTTT. It encodes CSSGGGDTEAFF.

The chain is built from TRBV11-3 and TRBJ2-3; D is possibly TRBD2 (6 bases). Trimming removed 5 bases at V and 0 bases at J, with 9 bases between. This CDR3 is 14 amino acids long. Germline CDR1 and CDR2: SGHNT and YENEEA. CDR3 coding DNA: TGTGCCAGCAGCCGCGGGGCCAGCACAGATACGCAGTATTTT. This gives the protein CASSRGASTDTQYF.

Many counts were recorded for this clonotype. The chain employs TRBV5-8 and TRBJ2-1, with 12 nucleotides matching TRBD2. The trim removed 3 bases at V and 7 bases at J, leaving 5 bases unmatched. Germline CDR1 is SGHTS and CDR2 is YDEGEE. The CDR3 spans 15 residues. The CDR3 loop reads CASSSGLAGRNEQFF. The CDR3 DNA reads as TGTGCCAGCAGCTCCGGACTAGCGGGGCGGAATGAGCAGTTCTTC.